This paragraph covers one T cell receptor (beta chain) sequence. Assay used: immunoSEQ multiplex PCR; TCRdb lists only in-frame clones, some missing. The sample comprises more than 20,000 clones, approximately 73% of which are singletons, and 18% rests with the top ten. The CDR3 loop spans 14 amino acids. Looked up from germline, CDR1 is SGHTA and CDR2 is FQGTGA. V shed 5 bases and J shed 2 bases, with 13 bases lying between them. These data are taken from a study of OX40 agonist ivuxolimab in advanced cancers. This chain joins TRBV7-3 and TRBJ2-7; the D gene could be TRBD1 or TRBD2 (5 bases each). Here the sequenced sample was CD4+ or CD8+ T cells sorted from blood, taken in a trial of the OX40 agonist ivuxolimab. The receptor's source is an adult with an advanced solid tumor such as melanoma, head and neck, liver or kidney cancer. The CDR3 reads CASSPRDGPYEQYF. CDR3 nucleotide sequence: TGTGCCAGCAGCCCCCGGGACGGGCCCTACGAGCAGTACTTC.